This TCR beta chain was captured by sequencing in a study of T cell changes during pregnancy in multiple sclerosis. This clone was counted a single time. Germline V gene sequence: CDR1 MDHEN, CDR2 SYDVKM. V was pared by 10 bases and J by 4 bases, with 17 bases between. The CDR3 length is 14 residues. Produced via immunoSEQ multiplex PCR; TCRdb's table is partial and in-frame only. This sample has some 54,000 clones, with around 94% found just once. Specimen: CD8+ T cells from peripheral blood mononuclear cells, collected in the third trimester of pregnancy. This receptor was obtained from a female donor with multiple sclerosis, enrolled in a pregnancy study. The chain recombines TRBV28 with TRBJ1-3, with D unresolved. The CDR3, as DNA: TGTGCCACCACCGGGGTCGGCGGGGGAAACACCATATATTTT. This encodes CATTGVGGGNTIYF.